One and the same sample provided the 22 T cell receptor beta chains below, sequenced in a study of blood T cell repertoires in COVID-19 (dated by TCRdb to 2018 to 2021). Libraries were made using the immunoSEQ multiplex PCR assay. TCRdb stores this immuneACCESS table with in-frame sequences only. Part of the clones is absent; in the studies checked, under half of the shortfall reflects unresolved V genes, and no reason is known for the rest. This sample comprises about 130,000 clones, more than 85% of them detected only once. The ten largest clones take up around 4.5% of the sample. The sample consisted of peripheral blood. These receptors were taken from a man between 60 and 70 years old with COVID-19, enrolled during active disease.

This chain connects TRBV7-9 to TRBJ1-3; no definite D call. Trimming removed 3 bases from V and 0 bases from J, with 9 bases in between. Germline V gene sequence: CDR1 SEHNR, CDR2 FQNEAQ (reference sequence). The length of the CDR3 is 15 residues. CDR3 loop: CASSFLESSGNTIYF. The CDR3 DNA follows: TGTGCCAGCAGCTTCCTAGAAAGCTCTGGAAACACCATATATTTT. Complete variable domain (other parts from reference TRBV7-9 and TRBJ1-3): DTGVSQNPRHKITKRGQNVTFRCDPISEHNRLYWYRQTLGQGPEFLTYFQNEAQLEKSRLLSDRFSAERPKGSFSTLEIQRTEQGDSAMYLCASSFLESSGNTIYFGEGSWLTVV.

This chain uses TRBV7-2 with TRBJ1-1; D not certain. The CDR3 runs to 13 residues. With 5 bases removed from V and 4 bases from J, the gap between germline ends came to 11 bases. In germline, CDR1 is SGHTA, CDR2 FQGNSA. The CDR3 loop is CASSALGSTEAFF. Written as DNA, the CDR3 is TGTGCCAGCAGCGCCCTAGGGAGCACTGAAGCTTTCTTT.

The genes are TRBV11-2 and TRBJ2-5, with TRBD2 matching 8 bases. The germline V gene has CDR1 SGHAT and CDR2 FQNNGV. This CDR3 spans 15 amino acids. V dropped 1 base and J dropped 4; count of bases not matched to a gene: 5. CDR3 sequence (DNA): TGTGCCAGCAGCTTAGGGCGGGGGGCAGGAGAGACCCAGTACTTC. It yields the protein CASSLGRGAGETQYF.

This sequence joins TRBV30 and TRBJ2-1; the D gene is possibly TRBD2 (5 bases). This CDR3 is built from 16 residues. Germline values: CDR1 GTSNPN, CDR2 SVGIG (reference sequence). The V end was cut by 4 bases, the J end by 7 bases, with 23 bases between. DNA for the CDR3: TGTGCCTGGACGTGGTTGGGAGCGCCCTATAGGAATGAGCAGTTCTTC. It codes for CAWTWLGAPYRNEQFF.

V gene TRBV28 combines with J gene TRBJ2-5; TRBD2 matches 7 bases. Per the germline V gene, CDR1 is MDHEN and CDR2 is SYDVKM. The junction had 11 bases not matched to a gene; V was cut back by 6 bases and J by 7 bases. The CDR3 runs to 14 residues. The CDR3 nucleotides are TGTGCCAGCAGCCCGGGGGGACCTTCATGGACCCAGTACTTC. It yields the protein CASSPGGPSWTQYF.

This rearrangement joins TRBV30 to TRBJ2-7, with 12 nucleotides matching TRBD2. The germline CDR1 and CDR2 sequences are GTSNPN and SVGIG (reference sequence). Germline trimming cut 4 bases from V and 7 bases from J; bases unmatched to any gene: 17. The CDR3 spans 17 residues. The CDR3: CAWNGRASGGAKGEQYF. DNA for the CDR3: TGTGCCTGGAACGGTAGGGCTAGCGGGGGGGCGAAGGGAGAGCAGTACTTC.

V gene TRBV28 combines with J gene TRBJ2-1; TRBD1 agrees at 10 bases. From germline, CDR1 is MDHEN and CDR2 SYDVKM. The junction had 4 bases not matched to a gene; V was cut back by 6 bases and J by 5 bases. The CDR3 runs to 14 residues. CDR3 nucleotides: TGTGCCAGCAGAGGGACAGGGGCCGACAATGAGCAGTTCTTC. Its translation is CASRGTGADNEQFF. The full variable domain, completed using reference TRBV28 and TRBJ2-1, is DVKVTQSSRYLVKRTGEKVFLECVQDMDHENMFWYRQDPGLGLRLIYFSYDVKMKEKGDIPEGYSVSREKKERFSLILESASTNQTSMYLCASRGTGADNEQFFGPGTRLTVL.

This clone is a singleton in its sample. The chain carries TRBV3-1 (or the pseudogene TRBV3-2) and TRBJ1-4; unclear D gene. CDR1 and CDR2 from the germline V gene are LGHDT and YNNKEL (reference sequence). Trimming cost V 1 base and J 7 bases, with 10 bases left between them. CDR3 size: 14 residues. CDR3 protein: CASSQGYPTEKLFF. The CDR3 DNA follows: TGTGCCAGCAGCCAAGGCTACCCCACTGAAAAACTGTTTTTT.

The genes are TRBV7-8 and TRBJ2-1; D might be TRBD2 (6 bases). CDR1 is SGHVS, CDR2 FQNEAQ, per germline. CDR3 length: 17 residues. The ends were cut back, 5 bases at V and 4 bases at J, with 21 bases in the middle. The CDR3 nucleotides are TGTGCCAGCAGCCCACCTCGCCGATTCGGGGGATACAATGAGCAGTTCTTC. Residues: CASSPPRRFGGYNEQFF.

This clone was detected only once. This sequence joins TRBV5-1 and TRBJ2-3; TRBD2 matches at 9 bases. Germline V lookup: CDR1 SGHRS, CDR2 YFSETQ. The J segment lost 6 bases and the V segment lost 3 bases, leaving 5 bases of the junction unmatched. The CDR3 extends over 14 amino acids. DNA for the CDR3: TGCGCCAGCAGCTCAACTAGCGGGTCTGATACGCAGTATTTT. Translating gives CASSSTSGSDTQYF.

Here the CDR3 reads CASSPSRGDTQYF. The CDR3 nucleotides read TGTGCCAGCTCACCGAGCAGGGGGGATACGCAGTATTTT. The chain uses TRBV18 and TRBJ2-3, with 7 bases that match TRBD1. The V segment lost 3 bases and the J segment 6 bases; nucleotides outside the gene matches: 3. This CDR3 comprises 13 residues. Looked up from germline, CDR1 is KGHSH and CDR2 is LQKENI. Looking up the rest from reference TRBV18 and TRBJ2-3 gives the full variable domain: NAGVMQNPRHLVRRRGQEARLRCSPMKGHSHVYWYRQLPEEGLKFMVYLQKENIIDESGMPKERFSAEFPKEGPSILRIQQVVRGDSAAYFCASSPSRGDTQYFGPGTRLTVL.

This rearrangement joins TRBV28 to TRBJ1-3; 7 nucleotides align to TRBD1. V dropped 2 bases and J dropped 8; count of bases not matched to a gene: 6. CDR1 is MDHEN, CDR2 SYDVKM, per germline. This CDR3 is built from 14 residues. In nucleotides, the CDR3 is TGTGCCAGCAGTTTACGGCAGGGGGGATACACCATATATTTT. This codes for CASSLRQGGYTIYF.

The rearrangement uses TRBV4-1 and TRBJ1-3; possibly TRBD1 for D (6 bases). Trimming shortened V by 1 base and J by 2 bases, and 9 bases separated the two germline ends. The CDR3 totals 15 residues. Germline V gene lookup returns CDR1 MGHRA and CDR2 YSYEKL. The chain's CDR3 is CASSQVRTAGNTIYF. The CDR3 nucleotides read TGCGCCAGCAGCCAAGTTCGGACAGCTGGAAACACCATATATTTT.

The genes are TRBV2 and TRBJ2-3; 9 nucleotides agree with TRBD2. The CDR3 is 14 amino acids. The ends lost 7 bases at V and 1 base at J; junction bases unmatched: 3. Germline loops: CDR1 SNHLY, CDR2 FYNNEI. CDR3 DNA sequence: TGTGCCAGCACCTTAGCGGGGGGCACAGATACGCAGTATTTT. Encoded protein: CASTLAGGTDTQYF.

The J gene is TRBJ2-7, the V gene TRBV2, with D possibly being TRBD2 (5 bases). This CDR3 region has 15 residues. CDR1 is SNHLY, CDR2 FYNNEI, per germline. Trimming took off 2 bases at V and 6 bases at J, with 17 bases between the two ends. CDR3 nucleotides: TGTGCCAGCAGTGAACTGAGGGAAAAAATCGGCGAGCAGTACTTC. Translation gives CASSELREKIGEQYF.

This clone has more than one count but fewer than ten. This sequence joins TRBV4-2 and TRBJ1-5; 8 nucleotides align to TRBD1. This CDR3 comprises 13 residues. V lost 0 bases, J lost 9 bases, and 1 base stayed unmatched. Germline loops: CDR1 LGHNA, CDR2 YNFKEQ. The CDR3 nucleotides read TGTGCCAGCAGCCAAGAGGACAGGGCGCCCCAGCATTTT. It yields the protein CASSQEDRAPQHF.

The chain links TRBV19 to TRBJ1-5; D ambiguous. Germline lookup yields CDR1 LNHDA and CDR2 SQIVND (reference sequence). The CDR3 is 12 residues long. V was clipped by 5 bases and J by 11 bases, with 13 bases between them. The CDR3 loop reads CASSLTSATQHF. For the CDR3, the DNA is TGTGCCAGTAGTCTTACCTCAGCGACCCAGCATTTT. Using reference TRBV19 and TRBJ1-5 for the parts outside the CDR3, the full variable domain is DGGITQSPKYLFRKEGQNVTLSCEQNLNHDAMYWYRQDPGQGLRLIYYSQIVNDFQKGDIAEGYSVSREKKESFPLTVTSAQKNPTAFYLCASSLTSATQHFGDGTRLSIL.

The chain links TRBV19 to TRBJ1-5, with D unresolved. There are 13 residues in the CDR3. V dropped 8 bases and J dropped 8 bases, with 16 bases sitting between them. Germline V lookup: CDR1 LNHDA, CDR2 SQIVND (reference sequence). The CDR3 reads CASADQFLKPQHF. For the CDR3, the DNA is TGTGCCAGTGCCGATCAGTTCCTGAAGCCCCAGCATTTT.

The chain is built from TRBV4-3 and TRBJ2-3; the D gene is possibly TRBD1 (5 bases). Germline-derived CDR1 and CDR2 are LGHNA and YSLEER. The CDR3 is 16 residues long. V was shortened by 0 bases and J by 7 bases, with 17 bases between the two germline ends. As DNA, the CDR3 is TGCGCCAGCAGCCAAGACACGGAAGGCAGGGCCAATACGCAGTATTTT. Its translation is CASSQDTEGRANTQYF.

The chain links TRBV27 to TRBJ1-1; perhaps TRBD1 as D (6 bases). Germline V gene data show CDR1 as MNHEY and CDR2 as SMNVEV (reference sequence). The CDR3 loop spans 15 amino acids. The V end lost 1 base, the J end lost 4 bases, and 13 bases lay between the germline ends. The CDR3 sequence: CASSLLGQISTEAFF. The CDR3 coding sequence is TGTGCCAGCAGTTTATTAGGACAGATTAGCACTGAAGCTTTCTTT.

The J gene is TRBJ2-1, the V gene TRBV5-1; D may be TRBD2 (5 bases). Germline V gives CDR1 SGHRS, CDR2 YFSETQ. Trimming removed 1 base at V and 9 bases at J, with 11 bases between. The CDR3 totals 13 residues. The CDR3 DNA reads TGCGCCAGCAGCTTGTCCGGGGATGGTGAGCAGTTCTTC. Its translation: CASSLSGDGEQFF.

The chain links TRBV3-1 (or the pseudogene TRBV3-2) to TRBJ1-1, with 8 nucleotides matching TRBD1. With 1 base clipped from V and 8 bases from J, the junction kept 6 bases outside the gene matches. CDR1 is LGHDT and CDR2 is YNNKEL in the germline V gene (reference sequence). The CDR3 contains 14 residues. For the CDR3, the DNA is TGTGCCAGCAGCCAAGCAAGGACAGGGTTAGAAGCTTTCTTT. Amino acids: CASSQARTGLEAFF.